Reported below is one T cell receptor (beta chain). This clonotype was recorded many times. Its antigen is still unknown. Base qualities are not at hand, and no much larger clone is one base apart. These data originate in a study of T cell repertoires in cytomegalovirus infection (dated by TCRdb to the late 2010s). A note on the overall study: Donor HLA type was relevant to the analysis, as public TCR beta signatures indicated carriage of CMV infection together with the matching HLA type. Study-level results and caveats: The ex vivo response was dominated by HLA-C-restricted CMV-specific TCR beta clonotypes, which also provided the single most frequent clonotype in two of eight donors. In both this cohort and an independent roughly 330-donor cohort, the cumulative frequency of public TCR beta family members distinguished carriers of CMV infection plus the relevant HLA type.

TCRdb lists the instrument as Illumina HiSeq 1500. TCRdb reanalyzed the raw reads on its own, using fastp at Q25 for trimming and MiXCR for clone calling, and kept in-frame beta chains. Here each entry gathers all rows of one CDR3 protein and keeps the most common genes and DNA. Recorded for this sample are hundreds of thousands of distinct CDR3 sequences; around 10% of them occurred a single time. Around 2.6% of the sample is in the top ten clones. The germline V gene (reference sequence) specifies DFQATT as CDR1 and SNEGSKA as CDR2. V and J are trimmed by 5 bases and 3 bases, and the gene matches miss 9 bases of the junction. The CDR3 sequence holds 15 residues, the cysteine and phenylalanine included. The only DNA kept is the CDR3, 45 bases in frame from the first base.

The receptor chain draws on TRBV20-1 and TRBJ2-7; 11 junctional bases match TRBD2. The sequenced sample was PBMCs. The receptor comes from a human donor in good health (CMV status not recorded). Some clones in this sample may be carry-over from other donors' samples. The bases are TGCAGTGCTCCTCACCCCGGGACTAGCGGCTACGAGCAGTACTTC. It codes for CSAPHPGTSGYEQYF.